Listed below are T cell receptor beta chains from one sample, sequenced in a study of T-cell reconstitution after alpha-beta-depleted transplantation in children. TCRdb itself ran the PCR reads through MiXCR, one entry per CDR3 protein. The sample has approximately 200,000 distinct CDR3 sequences; more than 12% are singletons. The material sequenced was PBMCs from the stem cell graft donor, taken from the stem cell graft. Source of these receptors: a human donor who donated a stem cell graft to a child with acute lymphoblastic leukemia. The CDR3 runs from the conserved cysteine through the conserved F or W. A D gene is named only where the DNA matches it firmly. Clone sizes are given selectively: once, few, many, or a class where the clone is expanded.

d_call	clone_size	v_call	j_call	cdr3_aa	cdr3_nt
NA	many	TRBV10-3	TRBJ2-1	CAISELGYNEQFF	TGTGCCATCAGTGAGTTGGGCTACAATGAGCAGTTCTTC
NA	many	TRBV19	TRBJ1-1	CASSIVFDSGADEAFF	TGTGCCAGTAGTATTGTATTCGACTCAGGGGCTGATGAAGCTTTCTTT
NA	many	TRBV27	TRBJ2-7	CASSPTQGQQYF	TGTGCCAGCAGTCCCACCCAGGGACAGCAGTACTTC
NA	few	TRBV5-1	TRBJ2-5	CASSPGGGQQETQYF	TGCGCCAGCAGCCCGGGAGGGGGACAGCAAGAGACCCAGTACTTC
NA	NA	TRBV12-3/TRBV12-4	TRBJ1-1	CASSWGGVLRTEAFF	TGTGCCAGCAGTTGGGGAGGCGTTTTGAGGACTGAAGCTTTCTTT
NA	many	TRBV20-1	TRBJ2-7	CSAEGRNMGKSEQYF	TGCAGTGCTGAAGGGCGCAACATGGGGAAGAGCGAGCAGTACTTC
TRBD2	many	TRBV6-2/TRBV6-3	TRBJ2-1	CASSYRISGNEQFF	TGTGCCAGCAGTTACAGGATTAGCGGGAATGAGCAGTTCTTC
NA	NA	TRBV7-9	TRBJ1-4	CASSPRTPAEEKLFF	TGTGCCAGCAGCCCACGGACCCCTGCGGAGGAAAAACTGTTTTTT
NA	many	TRBV28	TRBJ2-3	CASRLAGEYTDTQYF	TGTGCCAGCAGACTCGCTGGGGAGTACACAGATACGCAGTATTTT
TRBD1	many	TRBV20-1	TRBJ1-2	CSASHPGRGNYGYTF	TGCAGTGCTAGCCACCCCGGCAGGGGGAACTATGGCTACACCTTC
TRBD1	many	TRBV6-1	TRBJ1-1	CASSGFHRGGGTEAFF	TGTGCCAGCAGCGGCTTCCACAGGGGTGGCGGCACTGAAGCTTTCTTT
TRBD1	many	TRBV28	TRBJ1-6	CASRGGQLNSPLHF	TGTGCCAGCAGGGGGGGACAGCTTAATTCACCCCTCCACTTT
NA	many	TRBV5-1	TRBJ2-7	CASSLAVSYEQYF	TGCGCCAGCAGCTTAGCGGTCTCCTACGAGCAGTACTTC
NA	many	TRBV5-1	TRBJ2-1	CASSWGGGTPSNEQFF	TGCGCCAGCAGCTGGGGGGGCGGGACGCCCTCCAATGAGCAGTTCTTC
TRBD1	NA	TRBV20-1	TRBJ2-7	CSARVGTGGHEQYF	TGCAGTGCTAGAGTAGGGACAGGGGGCCACGAGCAGTACTTC
TRBD2	NA	TRBV5-1	TRBJ2-7	CASSPPGGRAAEQYF	TGCGCCAGCAGCCCGCCCGGGGGGAGGGCCGCCGAGCAGTACTTC
NA	many	TRBV20-1	TRBJ2-2	CSAQKIYTGELFF	TGCAGTGCACAAAAGATTTACACCGGGGAGCTGTTTTTT
NA	many	TRBV5-1	TRBJ2-2	CASAPAWGANTGELFF	TGCGCCAGCGCTCCGGCGTGGGGCGCGAACACCGGGGAGCTGTTTTTT
NA	many	TRBV10-1	TRBJ1-1	CASSIGGLNTEAFF	TGCGCCAGTTCCATTGGGGGATTGAACACTGAAGCTTTCTTT
TRBD2	many	TRBV28	TRBJ2-3	CASSSRAGADTQYF	TGTGCCAGCAGTTCCCGAGCGGGGGCAGATACGCAGTATTTT
NA	many	TRBV7-9	TRBJ1-1	CASSLEDGSEAFF	TGTGCCAGCAGCTTAGAGGACGGCTCTGAAGCTTTCTTT
NA	many	TRBV5-1	TRBJ1-1	CASSFPTDSNTEAFF	TGCGCCAGCAGCTTCCCGACAGACTCAAACACTGAAGCTTTCTTT
NA	many	TRBV2	TRBJ2-3	CASSRDSLGTDTQYF	TGTGCCAGCAGTCGGGACTCCCTCGGCACAGATACGCAGTATTTT
TRBD1	many	TRBV12-3/TRBV12-4	TRBJ1-1	CASSLAGGGTEAFF	TGTGCCAGCAGTTTGGCAGGGGGGGGTACTGAAGCTTTCTTT
NA	many	TRBV5-1	TRBJ2-2	CASYGTATNTGELFF	TGCGCCAGCTACGGGACTGCAACGAACACCGGGGAGCTGTTTTTT
NA	many	TRBV29-1	TRBJ1-2	CSVVVAGSSYGYTF	TGCAGCGTTGTCGTCGCAGGGAGTAGCTATGGCTACACCTTC
TRBD2	NA	TRBV20-1	TRBJ2-1	CSAKGRASGRSYNEQFF	TGCAGTGCCAAGGGCCGGGCTAGCGGGAGATCCTACAATGAGCAGTTCTTC
NA	NA	TRBV2	TRBJ2-2	CASSETLDLTGELFF	TGTGCCAGCAGTGAAACGCTAGATCTCACCGGGGAGCTGTTTTTT
NA	many	TRBV4-1	TRBJ2-7	CASSQGPVAREQYF	TGCGCCAGCAGCCAAGGTCCGGTAGCTAGGGAGCAGTACTTC
TRBD2	many	TRBV6-1	TRBJ2-7	CASRRTSGSVPYF	TGTGCCAGCAGGAGGACTAGCGGGAGTGTACCGTACTTC
TRBD2	many	TRBV20-1	TRBJ2-1	CSASAGVAYNEQFF	TGCAGTGCTAGCGCGGGAGTGGCCTACAATGAGCAGTTCTTC
TRBD1	few	TRBV20-1	TRBJ2-5	CSAPTRDRGEETQYF	TGCAGTGCTCCGACACGGGACAGGGGGGAAGAGACCCAGTACTTC
NA	NA	TRBV5-1	TRBJ2-7	CASSFRPAERSYEQYF	TGCGCCAGCAGTTTCCGCCCGGCGGAGAGATCCTACGAGCAGTACTTC
TRBD2	NA	TRBV7-6	TRBJ2-2	CASRTPFSGSNTGELFF	TGTGCCAGCAGGACACCCTTTAGCGGGAGTAACACCGGGGAGCTGTTTTTT
NA	many	TRBV28	TRBJ2-7	CASSLRRGPGGKEQYF	TGTGCCAGCAGCCTCCGCCGGGGCCCTGGGGGAAAGGAGCAGTACTTC
NA	many	TRBV28	TRBJ2-3	CASTSRGVRENTQYF	TGTGCCAGCACATCAAGGGGGGTTAGGGAAAATACGCAGTATTTT
NA	many	TRBV12-3/TRBV12-4	TRBJ1-3	CASSLISGNTIYF	TGTGCCAGCAGTTTAATTTCTGGAAACACCATATATTTT
TRBD2	many	TRBV19	TRBJ2-2	CASSGGLANTGELFF	TGTGCCAGTAGTGGGGGACTAGCGAACACCGGGGAGCTGTTTTTT
TRBD1	many	TRBV29-1	TRBJ2-7	CSVWTGGYYEQYF	TGCAGCGTGTGGACAGGGGGGTACTACGAGCAGTACTTC
NA	NA	TRBV5-4	TRBJ1-1	CASSRQKTSHSEAFF	TGTGCCAGCAGTCGACAGAAAACTTCTCATAGTGAAGCTTTCTTT
NA	many	TRBV3-1	TRBJ2-1	CASSQDHGWQFF	TGTGCCAGCAGCCAAGACCATGGGTGGCAGTTCTTC
NA	few	TRBV12-3/TRBV12-4	TRBJ1-2	CASSPRAVKANYGYTF	TGTGCCAGCAGCCCCCGGGCGGTTAAAGCTAACTATGGCTACACCTTC
NA	many	TRBV15	TRBJ1-5	CATSSGTDVQPQHF	TGTGCCACCAGCTCCGGGACGGACGTTCAGCCCCAGCATTTT
TRBD1	many	TRBV20-1	TRBJ1-2	CSATGGANYGYTF	TGCAGTGCTACAGGGGGAGCTAACTATGGCTACACCTTC
TRBD1	many	TRBV11-1	TRBJ2-2	CASSSDREAGELFF	TGTGCCAGCAGCTCCGACAGGGAAGCCGGGGAGCTGTTTTTT
NA	many	TRBV18	TRBJ2-5	CASSPYDAAKETQYF	TGTGCCAGCTCACCATACGATGCGGCCAAAGAGACCCAGTACTTC
NA	few	TRBV5-1	TRBJ2-7	CASSFSGRALSYEQYF	TGCGCCAGCAGCTTTTCAGGGCGGGCCCTCTCCTACGAGCAGTACTTC
TRBD1	few	TRBV5-1	TRBJ2-7	CASSKRTGGAALEQYF	TGCGCCAGCAGCAAAAGAACAGGGGGCGCGGCATTGGAGCAGTACTTC
TRBD1	many	TRBV11-3	TRBJ1-1	CASSRRRTGDFNTEAFF	TGTGCCAGCAGCCGACGCCGGACAGGGGATTTTAACACTGAAGCTTTCTTT
TRBD1	NA	TRBV5-1	TRBJ2-5	CASNHRGRAETQYF	TGCGCCAGCAACCACAGGGGGCGCGCAGAGACCCAGTACTTC
TRBD2	few	TRBV19	TRBJ2-1	CASSPGTRGYNEQFF	TGTGCCAGCAGTCCCGGGACTAGGGGTTACAATGAGCAGTTCTTC
TRBD1	NA	TRBV19	TRBJ2-7	CASSTTTGGSSEQYF	TGTGCCAGTAGTACGACGACAGGGGGCTCTTCCGAGCAGTACTTC
NA	many	TRBV18	TRBJ1-1	CASQSPGEAFF	TGTGCCAGCCAATCACCCGGTGAAGCTTTCTTT
TRBD2	many	TRBV4-2	TRBJ2-2	CASSQDLASGMNTGELFF	TGTGCCAGCAGCCAAGACTTGGCCAGCGGGATGAACACCGGGGAGCTGTTTTTT
NA	many	TRBV7-9	TRBJ1-1	CASSFTVNTEAFF	TGTGCCAGCAGCTTCACAGTGAACACTGAAGCTTTCTTT
TRBD2	many	TRBV20-1	TRBJ2-1	CSAHSEGLPQNEQFF	TGCAGTGCTCACTCAGAGGGACTACCACAGAATGAGCAGTTCTTC
TRBD1	many	TRBV7-9	TRBJ2-7	CASSRGQARTYEQYF	TGTGCCAGCAGCCGGGGACAGGCACGAACCTACGAGCAGTACTTC
TRBD2	many	TRBV5-1	TRBJ2-5	CASSLDAGEEETQYF	TGCGCCAGCAGCTTGGACGCGGGAGAAGAGGAGACCCAGTACTTC
TRBD2	many	TRBV27	TRBJ2-1	CASSFYGTTTYNEQFF	TGTGCCAGCAGTTTTTACGGGACTACCACCTACAATGAGCAGTTCTTC